These 27 T cell receptor beta chains came from one sample sequenced in a study of blood T cell repertoires in COVID-19. Libraries were prepared by immunoSEQ multiplex PCR; TCRdb keeps only in-frame clonotypes and omits some of them. Here the sample spans about 300,000 clones, 86% being singletons. The specimen was peripheral blood. All receptors derive from a woman in her forties or fifties with acute or convalescent COVID-19.

The J gene is TRBJ2-2, the V gene TRBV9; no reliable D call. The V gene's germline CDR1 is SGDLS and CDR2 YYNGEE. The V end was cut by 4 bases, the J end by 1 base, with 8 bases between. The CDR3 runs 14 residues. The CDR3 DNA follows: TGTGCCAGCAGCTCCCTCGGGAACACCGGGGAGCTGTTTTTT. This encodes CASSSLGNTGELFF.

This chain links TRBV2 with TRBJ1-1; weak D call: TRBD1 (6 bases). The germline V gene has CDR1 SNHLY and CDR2 FYNNEI. The CDR3 has 13 residues. Trimming took 8 bases from V and 3 from J, leaving 13 bases between them. CDR3 DNA: TGTGCCAGCTACAGGGAGATGGACACTGAAGCTTTCTTT. It is translated as CASYREMDTEAFF.

V gene TRBV11-2 combines with J gene TRBJ2-1, with 11 positions matching TRBD2. V was clipped by 5 bases and J by 10 bases; unmatched bases: 10. Germline V gene data show CDR1 as SGHAT and CDR2 as FQNNGV. This CDR3 is 15 amino acids long. CDR3 sequence: CASSALAGVSREQFF. The CDR3 DNA sequence: TGTGCCAGCAGCGCACTAGCGGGAGTATCCCGGGAGCAGTTCTTC.

This rearrangement joins TRBV2 to TRBJ1-2, with 7 bases fitting TRBD1. V was clipped by 7 bases and J by 0 bases; unmatched bases: 8. The CDR3 loop spans 15 amino acids. Germline CDR1 is SNHLY and CDR2 is FYNNEI. The CDR3 here is CASIPLDRANYGYTF. CDR3 DNA sequence: TGTGCCAGCATCCCCCTCGACAGGGCTAACTATGGCTACACCTTC.

This chain uses TRBV4-2 with TRBJ1-2; 10 bases match TRBD1. Germline trimming cut 1 base from V and 7 bases from J; bases unmatched to any gene: 9. Germline-derived CDR1 and CDR2 are LGHNA and YNFKEQ. The CDR3 is 16 residues long. The CDR3 DNA reads as TGTGCCAGCAGCCAAGCAGAAACGGGACAGGGGTTTGGCTACACCTTC. This codes for CASSQAETGQGFGYTF.

CDR3 amino acids: CASSLYRASTEAFF. CDR3 nucleotide sequence: TGCGCCAGCAGCTTATACAGGGCCAGCACTGAAGCTTTCTTT. The gene calls are TRBV5-1 and TRBJ1-1; TRBD1 might be the D (6 bases). V shed 2 bases and J shed 4 bases, with 12 bases lying between them. This CDR3 spans 14 amino acids. The germline V gene encodes CDR1 SGHRS and CDR2 YFSETQ.

J is TRBJ2-2 and V is TRBV7-2; 7 nucleotides align to TRBD1. CDR1 is SGHTA, CDR2 FQGNSA, per germline. The CDR3 length is 17 residues. J lost 3 bases, V lost 1 base, and 8 bases had no gene match. CDR3 coding DNA: TGTGCCAGCAGCTTAGTTGAGGGGGCGACCTACACCGGGGAGCTGTTTTTT. It yields the protein CASSLVEGATYTGELFF.

The rearrangement uses TRBV28 and TRBJ1-1; D remains ambiguous. This CDR3 region has 15 residues. Germline V gene sequence: CDR1 MDHEN, CDR2 SYDVKM. The V gene lost 8 bases and the J gene lost 1 base, with 17 bases spanning the gap. The CDR3 DNA sequence: TGTGCCAGCCGCGTTGTAACCTCGGGGAACACTGAAGCTTTCTTT. Encoded protein: CASRVVTSGNTEAFF.

J is TRBJ2-7 and V is TRBV7-2, with TRBD2 matching over 8 bases. Per germline, CDR1 SGHTA and CDR2 FQGNSA. There are 13 residues in the CDR3. V gave up 4 bases and J gave up 7 bases; unmatched junction bases: 6. CDR3: CASSYSGDLEQYF. For the CDR3, the DNA is TGTGCCAGCAGCTATAGCGGGGACTTGGAGCAGTACTTC.

The gene calls are TRBV6-2 or TRBV6-3 and TRBJ1-5; 12 bases are a match to TRBD1. V shed 0 bases and J 4 bases; nucleotides not matched to a gene: 4. The CDR3 runs to 17 residues. The V gene's germline CDR1 is MNHEY and CDR2 SVGEGT. CDR3 sequence reads: CASSYSGQGAPNQPQHF. CDR3 nucleotide sequence: TGTGCCAGCAGTTACTCGGGACAGGGGGCTCCTAATCAGCCCCAGCATTTT.

This clone has just one count. V is TRBV6-1 and J is TRBJ1-5, with unresolved D. CDR3 length: 13 residues. Trimming took 3 bases from V and 5 from J, leaving 8 bases between them. Germline loops: CDR1 MNHNS, CDR2 SASEGT. The CDR3 spells CASSEVGDQPQHF. The DNA of the CDR3 is TGTGCCAGCAGTGAGGTAGGAGATCAGCCCCAGCATTTT.

The table lists this clone with a count of one. V and J are TRBV24-1 and TRBJ2-1, with D perhaps TRBD2 (6 bases). This CDR3 has 16 residues. Germline V gives CDR1 KGHDR, CDR2 SFDVKD. Trimming pared 4 bases from V and 5 bases from J, leaving 17 bases between. The CDR3 DNA reads TGTGCCACCAGTGAAGGGAGGCCAGAGGGCCACAATGAGCAGTTCTTC. The encoded protein is CATSEGRPEGHNEQFF.

V usage is TRBV27 and J usage is TRBJ2-6, with TRBD1 as a possible D gene (5 bases). Deletions cut 5 bases from V and 4 bases from J, with 15 bases between. This CDR3 has 16 residues. Germline loops: CDR1 MNHEY, CDR2 SMNVEV (reference sequence). CDR3 coding DNA: TGTGCCAGCAGTCACGTCAGGGCTCGCGGGGCCAACGTCCTGACTTTC. Translation gives CASSHVRARGANVLTF.

This rearrangement joins TRBV28 to TRBJ2-1; possibly TRBD1 for D (6 bases). Germline assignment: CDR1 MDHEN and CDR2 SYDVKM. This CDR3 has 18 amino acids. Trimming left V 1 base short and J 2 bases short, with 18 bases between. Written as DNA, the CDR3 is TGTGCCAGCAGTTTATCGGGTACAGGGATGGTGGCCTACAATGAGCAGTTCTTC. Protein: CASSLSGTGMVAYNEQFF.

The chain couples TRBV30 to TRBJ1-4, with D tentatively TRBD1 (6 bases). Trimming pared 2 bases from V and 8 bases from J, leaving 12 bases between. CDR3 length: 13 amino acids. Germline CDR1 reads GTSNPN; CDR2 reads SVGIG (reference sequence). The CDR3 reads CAWSRGGQEKLFF. In DNA form, the CDR3 reads TGTGCCTGGAGTCGGGGGGGGCAGGAAAAACTGTTTTTT. Combining the CDR3 with reference TRBV30 and TRBJ1-4 gives the whole variable domain SQTIHQWPATLVQPVGSPLSLECTVEGTSNPNLYWYRQAAGRGLQLLFYSVGIGQISSEVPQNLSASRPQDRQFILSSKKLLLSDSGFYLCAWSRGGQEKLFFGSGTQLSVL.

The rearrangement links TRBV4-3 to TRBJ2-3, with unresolved D. Germline V gene sequence: CDR1 LGHNA, CDR2 YSLEER. This CDR3 has 19 amino acids. Trimming took 1 base from V and 1 from J, leaving 21 bases between them. Here the CDR3 DNA reads TGCGCCAGCAGCCAAGGAAGCCTCCCGTACACCGGAGGCACAGATACGCAGTATTTT. Translating gives CASSQGSLPYTGGTDTQYF.

V usage is TRBV6-5 and J usage is TRBJ2-2; TRBD1 might be the D (6 bases). Trimming took 9 bases from V and 3 from J, leaving 17 bases between them. In germline, CDR1 is MNHEY, CDR2 SVGAGI. The CDR3 is 15 residues long. The CDR3 DNA sequence: TGTGCCAGTAAAAGACGGACAGACGACACCGGGGAGCTGTTTTTT. Translation: CASKRRTDDTGELFF.

This chain connects TRBV3-1 (or the pseudogene TRBV3-2) to TRBJ2-3; D is unresolved. CDR1 and CDR2 from the germline V gene are LGHDT and YNNKEL (reference sequence). This CDR3 contains 14 residues. V lost 1 base to trimming and J lost 2 bases, with 7 bases between them. The CDR3 nucleotides read TGTGCCAGCAGCCAAGTGACACCCACAGATACGCAGTATTTT. Translation: CASSQVTPTDTQYF.

V usage is TRBV7-9 and J usage is TRBJ2-7, with D perhaps matching TRBD1 (5 bases). V lost 4 bases, J lost 6 bases, and 13 bases lay in between. Germline CDR1 reads SEHNR; CDR2 reads FQNEAQ (reference sequence). This CDR3 spans 13 amino acids. The CDR3 bases are TGTGCCAGCAGCTCCGCACTTGGGGCCGAGCAGTACTTC. This encodes CASSSALGAEQYF.

This chain joins TRBV28 and TRBJ2-1; TRBD2 matches 15 bases. V lost 4 bases and J lost 9; bases outside the gene matches: 7. The CDR3 sequence is 16 residues long. The germline gives CDR1 MDHEN, CDR2 SYDVKM. CDR3 in amino acids: CASSSTGTSGRSEQFF. The CDR3, as DNA: TGTGCCAGCAGTTCCACCGGGACTAGCGGGAGGAGTGAGCAGTTCTTC.

There are a few counts of this clone. This chain joins TRBV6-2 or TRBV6-3 and TRBJ1-2; possibly TRBD1 for D (5 bases). The CDR3 has 15 residues. Germline CDR1 reads MNHEY; CDR2 reads SVGEGT. V was shortened by 3 bases and J by 5 bases, with 16 bases between the two germline ends. The CDR3 here is CASSYDSSTPYGYTF. The CDR3, as DNA: TGTGCCAGCAGTTATGACAGCTCTACCCCATATGGCTACACCTTC.

The rearrangement uses TRBV29-1 and TRBJ2-7; 7 nucleotides match TRBD1. The CDR3 covers 15 residues. The germline V gene has CDR1 SQVTM and CDR2 ANQGSEA. The J segment lost 0 bases and the V segment lost 2 bases, leaving 7 bases of the junction unmatched. DNA of the CDR3: TGCAGCGTTGAAAAGGGCAGGGGGTTCTCCTACGAGCAGTACTTC. Translated, it gives CSVEKGRGFSYEQYF.

The J gene is TRBJ2-1, the V gene TRBV5-1, with 15 bases identical to TRBD2. V was pared by 4 bases and J by 10 bases, with 6 bases of the junction left unmatched. The CDR3 consists of 15 residues. Germline V gene sequence: CDR1 SGHRS, CDR2 YFSETQ. The CDR3: CASSPGLAGGREQFF. The CDR3 nucleotides read TGCGCCAGCAGCCCCGGACTAGCGGGAGGGCGCGAGCAGTTCTTC.

This clone was detected only once. The chain employs TRBV3-1 (or the pseudogene TRBV3-2) and TRBJ2-3, with TRBD2 matching over 10 bases. Germline lookup yields CDR1 LGHDT and CDR2 YNNKEL (reference sequence). CDR3 length: 15 residues. V shed 2 bases, J shed 5 bases, and the junction held 4 bases outside the gene matches. The CDR3 coding sequence is TGTGCCAGCAGCCAAAGCGGGAGGGCCAAAGATACGCAGTATTTT. Translated, it gives CASSQSGRAKDTQYF.

The V call is TRBV2, the J call TRBJ2-5; D not resolved. Germline V gives CDR1 SNHLY, CDR2 FYNNEI. There are 11 residues in the CDR3. V lost 6 bases, J lost 4 bases, and 6 bases lay in between. The CDR3 is CASRSVETQYF. The CDR3 DNA reads TGTGCCAGCAGGTCGGTAGAGACCCAGTACTTC.

This chain joins TRBV19 and TRBJ2-7; the match to TRBD1 covers 9 bases. Germline CDR1 and CDR2: LNHDA and SQIVND (reference sequence). The CDR3 is made up of 15 amino acids. V lost 2 bases to trimming and J lost 4 bases; unmatched junction nucleotides: 6. CDR3 protein: CASSIPGQGRYEQYF. The CDR3 DNA reads TGTGCCAGTAGTATACCGGGACAGGGAAGGTACGAGCAGTACTTC.

V usage is TRBV6-5 and J usage is TRBJ1-5; no firm D call. V shed 6 bases and J shed 2 bases, with 11 bases lying between them. CDR3 size: 14 residues. Germline loops: CDR1 MNHEY, CDR2 SVGAGI. In nucleotides, the CDR3 is TGTGCCAGCAGCCCCTCGGGAGGCAATCAGCCCCAGCATTTT. It is translated as CASSPSGGNQPQHF.